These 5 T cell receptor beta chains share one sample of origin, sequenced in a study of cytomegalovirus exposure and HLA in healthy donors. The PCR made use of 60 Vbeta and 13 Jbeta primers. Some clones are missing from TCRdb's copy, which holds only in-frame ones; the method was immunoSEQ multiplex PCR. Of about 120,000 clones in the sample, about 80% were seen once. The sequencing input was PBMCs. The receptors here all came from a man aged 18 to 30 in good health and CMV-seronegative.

CDR3 coding DNA: TGTGCCAGCAGCTTCGACAGGGGGCCTCAAGAGACCCAGTACTTC. This encodes CASSFDRGPQETQYF. This rearrangement joins TRBV5-4 to TRBJ2-5, with TRBD1 identical over 10 bases. The CDR3 totals 15 residues. The V and J ends lost 2 bases and 2 bases, in that order; junction bases with no gene match: 3. Germline values: CDR1 SGHNT, CDR2 YYREEE (reference sequence).

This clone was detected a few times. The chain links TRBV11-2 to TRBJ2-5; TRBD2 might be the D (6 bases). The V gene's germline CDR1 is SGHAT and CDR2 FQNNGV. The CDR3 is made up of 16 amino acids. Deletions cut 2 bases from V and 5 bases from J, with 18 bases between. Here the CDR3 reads CASSLFGSSGQETQYF. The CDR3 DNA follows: TGTGCCAGCAGCTTATTTGGGAGTAGCGGCCAGGAGACCCAGTACTTC.

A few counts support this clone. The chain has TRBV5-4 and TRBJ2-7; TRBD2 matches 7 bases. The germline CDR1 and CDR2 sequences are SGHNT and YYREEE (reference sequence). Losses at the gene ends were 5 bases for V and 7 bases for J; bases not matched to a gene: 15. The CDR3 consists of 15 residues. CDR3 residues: CASSGNPGLNREQYF. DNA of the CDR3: TGTGCCAGCAGTGGGAACCCGGGACTAAACCGAGAGCAGTACTTC.

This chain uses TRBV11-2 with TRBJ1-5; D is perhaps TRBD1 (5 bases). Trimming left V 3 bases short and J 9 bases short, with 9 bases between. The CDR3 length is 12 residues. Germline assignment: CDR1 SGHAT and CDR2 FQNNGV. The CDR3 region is CASSFPGGPQHF. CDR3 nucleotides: TGTGCCAGCAGCTTTCCGGGGGGGCCCCAGCATTTT.

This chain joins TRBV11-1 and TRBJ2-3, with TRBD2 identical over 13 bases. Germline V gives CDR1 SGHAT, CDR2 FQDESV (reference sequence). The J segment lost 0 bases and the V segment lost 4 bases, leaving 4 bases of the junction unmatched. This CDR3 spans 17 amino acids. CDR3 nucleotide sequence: TGTGCCAGCAGCTCAGGACTAGCGGGAGAAAGCACAGATACGCAGTATTTT. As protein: CASSSGLAGESTDTQYF. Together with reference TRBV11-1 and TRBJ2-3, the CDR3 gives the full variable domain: EAEVAQSPRYKITEKSQAVAFWCDPISGHATLYWYRQILGQGPELLVQFQDESVVDDSQLPKDRFSAERLKGVDSTLKIQPAELGDSAMYLCASSSGLAGESTDTQYFGPGTRLTVL.